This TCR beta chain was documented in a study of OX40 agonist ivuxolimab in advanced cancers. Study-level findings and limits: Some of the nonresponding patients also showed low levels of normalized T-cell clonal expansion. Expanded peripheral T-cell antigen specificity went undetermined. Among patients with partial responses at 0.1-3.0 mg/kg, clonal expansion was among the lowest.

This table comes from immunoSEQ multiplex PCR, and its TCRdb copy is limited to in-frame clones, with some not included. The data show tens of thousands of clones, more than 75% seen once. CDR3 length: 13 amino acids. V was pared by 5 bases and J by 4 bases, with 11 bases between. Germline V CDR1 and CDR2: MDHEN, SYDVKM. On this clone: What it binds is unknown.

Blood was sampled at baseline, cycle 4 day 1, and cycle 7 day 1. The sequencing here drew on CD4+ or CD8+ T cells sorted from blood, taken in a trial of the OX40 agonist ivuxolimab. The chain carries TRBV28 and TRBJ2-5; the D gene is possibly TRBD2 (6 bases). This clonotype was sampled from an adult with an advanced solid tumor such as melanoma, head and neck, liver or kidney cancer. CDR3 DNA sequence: TGTGCCAGCAGTAAGACCGGGAGAGAGACCCAGTACTTC. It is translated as CASSKTGRETQYF.